Given below is one TCR beta chain in context. Antigen specificity is unknown. PCR was performed using 60 Vbeta and 13 Jbeta primers. The protocol was immunoSEQ multiplex PCR, while the TCRdb copy is restricted to in-frame clones and leaves out a portion. The sample shows 150,000 to 170,000 clones, roughly 80% of them seen only once. This sample stems from a study of cytomegalovirus exposure and HLA in healthy donors. General study results and limits: An analysis was carried out later, and it reportedly showed fewer N-insertions in an Asian-associated ancestry cluster than the approximately 660-donor mean. Sequencing depth roughly uniform across donors was assumed in presence/absence analyses. The likely origin of a cluster of highly shared sequence variants was a sequencing artifact. TCR beta chain V- and J-gene trimming was linked, in a later analysis, to a missense variant in DCLRE1C.

The clonotype comes from a man aged 25-45 years in good health and CMV-seropositive. Sequencing was done on a sample of PBMCs.

CDR3 nucleotides: TGTGCCAGCAGAGGACTAGCGGGACAGAGCTCCTACAATGAGCAGTTCTTC. Its translation is CASRGLAGQSSYNEQFF. This rearrangement joins TRBV11-2 to TRBJ2-1; 12 bases match TRBD2. CDR1 and CDR2 from the germline V gene are SGHAT and FQNNGV. This CDR3 has 17 amino acids. With V trimmed by 6 bases and J by 0 bases, 6 bases remained unmatched.